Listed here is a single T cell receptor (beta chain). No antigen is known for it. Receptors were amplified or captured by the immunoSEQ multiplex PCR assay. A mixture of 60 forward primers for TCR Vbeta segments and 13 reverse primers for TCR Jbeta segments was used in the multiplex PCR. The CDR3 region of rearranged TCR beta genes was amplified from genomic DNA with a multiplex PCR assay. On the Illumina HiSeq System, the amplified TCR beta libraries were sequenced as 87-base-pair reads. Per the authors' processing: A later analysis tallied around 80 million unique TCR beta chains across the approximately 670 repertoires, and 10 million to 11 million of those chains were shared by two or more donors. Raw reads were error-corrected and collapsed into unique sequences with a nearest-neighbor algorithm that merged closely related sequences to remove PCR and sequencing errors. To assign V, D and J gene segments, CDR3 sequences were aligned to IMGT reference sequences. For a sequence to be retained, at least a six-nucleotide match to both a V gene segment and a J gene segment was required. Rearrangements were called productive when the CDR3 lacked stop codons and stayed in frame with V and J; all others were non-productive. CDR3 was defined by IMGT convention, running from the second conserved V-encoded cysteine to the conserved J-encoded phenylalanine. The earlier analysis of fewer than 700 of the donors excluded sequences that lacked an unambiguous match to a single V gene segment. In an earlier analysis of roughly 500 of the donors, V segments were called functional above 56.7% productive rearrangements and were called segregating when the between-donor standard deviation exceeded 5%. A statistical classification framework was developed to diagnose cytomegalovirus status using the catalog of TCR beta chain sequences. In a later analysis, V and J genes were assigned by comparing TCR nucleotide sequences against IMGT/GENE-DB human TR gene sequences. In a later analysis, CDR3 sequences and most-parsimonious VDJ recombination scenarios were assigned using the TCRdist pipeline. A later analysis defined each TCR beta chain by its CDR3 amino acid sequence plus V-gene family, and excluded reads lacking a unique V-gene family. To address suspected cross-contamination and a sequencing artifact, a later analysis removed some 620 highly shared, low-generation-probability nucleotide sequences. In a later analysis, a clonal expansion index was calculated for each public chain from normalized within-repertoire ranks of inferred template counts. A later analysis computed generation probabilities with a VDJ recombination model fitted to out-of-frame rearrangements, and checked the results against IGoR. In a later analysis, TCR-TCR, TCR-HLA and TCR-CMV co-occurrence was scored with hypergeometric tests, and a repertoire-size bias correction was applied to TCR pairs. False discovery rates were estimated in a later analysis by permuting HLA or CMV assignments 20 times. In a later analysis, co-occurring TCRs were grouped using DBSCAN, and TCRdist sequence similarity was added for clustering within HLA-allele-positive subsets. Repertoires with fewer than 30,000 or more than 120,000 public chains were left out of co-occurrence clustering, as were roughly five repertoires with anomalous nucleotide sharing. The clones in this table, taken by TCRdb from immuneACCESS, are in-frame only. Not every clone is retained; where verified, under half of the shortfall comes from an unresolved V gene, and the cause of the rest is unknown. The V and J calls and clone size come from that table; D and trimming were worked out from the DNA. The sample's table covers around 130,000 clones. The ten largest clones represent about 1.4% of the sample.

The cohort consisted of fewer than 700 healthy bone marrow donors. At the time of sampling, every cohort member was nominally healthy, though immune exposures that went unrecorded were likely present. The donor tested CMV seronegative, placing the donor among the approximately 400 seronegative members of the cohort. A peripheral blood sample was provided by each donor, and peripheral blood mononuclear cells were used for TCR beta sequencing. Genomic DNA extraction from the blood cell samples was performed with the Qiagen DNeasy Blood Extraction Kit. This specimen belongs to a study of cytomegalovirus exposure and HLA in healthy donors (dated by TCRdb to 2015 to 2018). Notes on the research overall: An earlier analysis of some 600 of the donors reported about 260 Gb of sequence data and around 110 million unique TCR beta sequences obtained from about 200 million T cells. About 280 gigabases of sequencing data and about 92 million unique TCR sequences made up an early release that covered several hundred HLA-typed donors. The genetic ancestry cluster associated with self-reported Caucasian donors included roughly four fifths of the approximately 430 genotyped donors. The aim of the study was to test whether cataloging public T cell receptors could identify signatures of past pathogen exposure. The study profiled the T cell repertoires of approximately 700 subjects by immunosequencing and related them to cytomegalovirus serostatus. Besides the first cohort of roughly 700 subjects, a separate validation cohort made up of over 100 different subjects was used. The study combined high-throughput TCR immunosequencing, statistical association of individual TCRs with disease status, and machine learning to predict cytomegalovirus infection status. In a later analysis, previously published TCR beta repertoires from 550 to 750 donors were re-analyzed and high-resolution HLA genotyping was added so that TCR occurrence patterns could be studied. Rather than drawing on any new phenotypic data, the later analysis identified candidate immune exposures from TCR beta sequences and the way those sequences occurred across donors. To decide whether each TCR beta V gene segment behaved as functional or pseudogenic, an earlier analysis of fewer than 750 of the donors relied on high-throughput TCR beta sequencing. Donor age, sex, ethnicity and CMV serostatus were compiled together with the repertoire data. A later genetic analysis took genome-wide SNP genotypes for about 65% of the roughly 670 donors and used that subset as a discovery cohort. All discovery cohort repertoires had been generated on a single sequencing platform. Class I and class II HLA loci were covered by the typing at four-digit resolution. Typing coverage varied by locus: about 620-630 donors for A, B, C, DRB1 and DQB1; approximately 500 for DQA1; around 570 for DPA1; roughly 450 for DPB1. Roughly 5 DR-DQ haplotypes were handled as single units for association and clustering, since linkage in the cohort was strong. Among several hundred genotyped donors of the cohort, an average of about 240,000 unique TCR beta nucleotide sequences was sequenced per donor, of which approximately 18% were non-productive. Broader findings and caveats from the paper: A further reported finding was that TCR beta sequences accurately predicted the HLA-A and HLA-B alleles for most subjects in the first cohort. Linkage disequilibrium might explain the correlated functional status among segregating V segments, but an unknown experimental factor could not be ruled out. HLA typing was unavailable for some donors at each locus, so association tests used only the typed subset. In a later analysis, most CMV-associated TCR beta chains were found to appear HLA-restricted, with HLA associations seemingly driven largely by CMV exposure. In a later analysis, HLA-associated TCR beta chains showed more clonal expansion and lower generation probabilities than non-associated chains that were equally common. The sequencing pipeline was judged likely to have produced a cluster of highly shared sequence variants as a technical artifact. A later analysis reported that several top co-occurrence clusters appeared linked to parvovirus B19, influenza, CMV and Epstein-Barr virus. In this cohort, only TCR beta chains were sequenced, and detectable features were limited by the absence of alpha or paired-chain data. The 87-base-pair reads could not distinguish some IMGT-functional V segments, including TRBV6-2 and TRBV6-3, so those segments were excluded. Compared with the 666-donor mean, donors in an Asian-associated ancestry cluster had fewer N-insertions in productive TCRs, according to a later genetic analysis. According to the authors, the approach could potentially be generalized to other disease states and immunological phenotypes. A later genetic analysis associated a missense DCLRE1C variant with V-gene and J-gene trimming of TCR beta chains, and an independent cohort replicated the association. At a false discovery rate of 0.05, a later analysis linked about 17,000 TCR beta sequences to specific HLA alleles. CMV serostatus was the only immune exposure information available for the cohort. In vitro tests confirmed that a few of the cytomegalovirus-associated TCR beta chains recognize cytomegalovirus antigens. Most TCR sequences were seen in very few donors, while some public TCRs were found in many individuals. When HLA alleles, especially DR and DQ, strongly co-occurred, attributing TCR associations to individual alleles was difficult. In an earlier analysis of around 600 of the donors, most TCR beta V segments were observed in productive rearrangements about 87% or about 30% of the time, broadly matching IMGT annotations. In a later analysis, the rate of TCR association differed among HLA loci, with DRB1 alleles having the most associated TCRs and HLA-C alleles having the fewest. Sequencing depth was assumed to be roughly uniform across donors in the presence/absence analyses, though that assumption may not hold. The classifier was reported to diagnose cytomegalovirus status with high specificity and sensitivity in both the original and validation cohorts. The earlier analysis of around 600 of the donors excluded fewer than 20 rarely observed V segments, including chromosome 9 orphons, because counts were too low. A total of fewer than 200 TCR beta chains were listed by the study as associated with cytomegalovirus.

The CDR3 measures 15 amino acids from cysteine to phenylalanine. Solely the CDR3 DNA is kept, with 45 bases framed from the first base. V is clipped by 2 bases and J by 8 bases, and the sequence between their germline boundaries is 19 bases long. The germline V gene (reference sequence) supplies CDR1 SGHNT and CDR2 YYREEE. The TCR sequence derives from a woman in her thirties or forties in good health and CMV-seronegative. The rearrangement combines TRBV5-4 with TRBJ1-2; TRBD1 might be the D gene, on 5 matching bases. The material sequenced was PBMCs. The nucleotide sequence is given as TGTGCCAGCAGCTTTGGGGAGGTTAGGGGCGGGGGCTACACCTTC. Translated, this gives CASSFGEVRGGGYTF. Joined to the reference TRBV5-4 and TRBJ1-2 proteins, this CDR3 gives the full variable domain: ETGVTQSPTHLIKTRGQQVTLRCSSQSGHNTVSWYQQALGQGPQFIFQYYREEENGRGNFPPRFSGLQFPNYSSELNVNALELDDSALYLCASSFGEVRGGGYTFGSGTRLTVV.